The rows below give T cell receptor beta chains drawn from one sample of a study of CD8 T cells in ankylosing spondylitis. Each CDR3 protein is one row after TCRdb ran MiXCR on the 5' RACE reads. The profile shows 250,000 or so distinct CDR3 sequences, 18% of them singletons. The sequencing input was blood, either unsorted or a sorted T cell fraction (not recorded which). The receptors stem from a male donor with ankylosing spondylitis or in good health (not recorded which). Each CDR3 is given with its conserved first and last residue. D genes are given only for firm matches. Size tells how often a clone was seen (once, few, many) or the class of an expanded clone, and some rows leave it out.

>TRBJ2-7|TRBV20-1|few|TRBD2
CSASILGLDLREQYF
TGCAGTGCTTCGATACTGGGACTAGACCTACGAGAGCAGTACTTC
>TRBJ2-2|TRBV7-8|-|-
CASSLVPLGRSNTGELFF
TGTGCCAGCAGCTTAGTTCCTTTGGGCAGATCGAACACCGGGGAGCTGTTTTTT
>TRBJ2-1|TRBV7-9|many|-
CASSLDGTYNEQFF
TGTGCCAGCAGCTTAGACGGGACCTACAATGAGCAGTTCTTC
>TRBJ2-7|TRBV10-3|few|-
CAISVEGMNDEQYF
TGTGCCATCAGTGTTGAGGGTATGAACGACGAGCAGTACTTC
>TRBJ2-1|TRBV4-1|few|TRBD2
CASSQGVGGYYNEQFF
TGCGCCAGCAGCCAAGGGGTGGGAGGGTATTACAATGAGCAGTTCTTC
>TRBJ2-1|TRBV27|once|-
CASSIGPYSEQFF
TGTGCCAGCAGCATAGGTCCGTATAGTGAGCAGTTCTTC
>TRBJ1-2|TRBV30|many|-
CAWSDGAGDGYTF
TGTGCCTGGAGTGACGGTGCAGGGGATGGCTACACCTTC
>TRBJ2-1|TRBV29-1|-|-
CSVEGVGGGPLYNEQFF
TGCAGCGTTGAAGGGGTAGGGGGAGGGCCCTTATACAATGAGCAGTTCTTC
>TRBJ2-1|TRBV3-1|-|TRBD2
CASSQERVAGGIGPRDEQFF
TGTGCCAGCAGCCAAGAAAGGGTAGCGGGAGGGATAGGGCCAAGGGATGAGCAGTTCTTC
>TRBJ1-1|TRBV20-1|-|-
CSARGMNTEAFF
TGCAGTGCTCGGGGAATGAACACTGAAGCTTTCTTT
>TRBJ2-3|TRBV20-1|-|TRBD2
CSAPSGTSTDTQYF
TGCAGTGCACCTAGCGGGACTAGCACAGATACGCAGTATTTT
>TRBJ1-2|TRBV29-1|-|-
CSVEEGQGLDYGYTF
TGCAGCGTTGAAGAAGGCCAGGGGCTGGACTATGGCTACACCTTC
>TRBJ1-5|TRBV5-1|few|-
CASSLEVGQPQHF
TGCGCCAGCAGCTTGGAAGTAGGTCAGCCCCAGCATTTT